These 10 T cell receptor beta chains were sequenced from one sample in a study of shared clonotypes between healthy human individuals (dated by TCRdb to about 2020). Libraries were made using the immunoSEQ multiplex PCR assay. The immuneACCESS repertoire file appears here via TCRdb, limited to in-frame rearrangements. These files lack a portion of the clones; in checked studies, under half of the deficit traces to unresolved V genes, and the cause of the others is not known. A total of fewer than 600,000 clones appear in this sample, roughly four fifths of them only once. Together, the top ten hold 9.5% to 15% of the sample. Sequenced sample: PBMCs. All receptors come from a middle-aged woman in good health. Some clones in this sample may be carry-over from other donors' samples.

This chain uses TRBV28 with TRBJ2-6; D may be TRBD1 (5 bases). V was clipped by 3 bases and J by 1 base, with 13 bases between them. The germline V gene has CDR1 MDHEN and CDR2 SYDVKM. The CDR3 is made up of 17 amino acids. The CDR3 sequence: CASSLVGHRSGANVLTF. In DNA, the CDR3 is TGTGCCAGCAGTTTGGTTGGACACCGATCTGGGGCCAACGTCCTGACTTTC.

This clone was observed a few times. The genes are TRBV27 and TRBJ1-5; no reliable D call. Germline V lookup: CDR1 MNHEY, CDR2 SMNVEV (reference sequence). The germline V and J ends were trimmed by 8 bases and 3 bases, with 11 bases remaining between them. The CDR3 length is 13 residues. The CDR3 DNA reads as TGTGCCAGCTCCGCCCGGGTCAATCAGCCCCAGCATTTT. Translated, it gives CASSARVNQPQHF.

CDR3: CASSSSGRVHNEQFF. CDR3 coding DNA: TGTGCCAGCAGCTCTAGCGGGAGGGTACACAATGAGCAGTTCTTC. The chain couples TRBV7-8 to TRBJ2-1; 12 positions match TRBD2. CDR1 SGHVS and CDR2 FQNEAQ come from the germline V gene. With 4 bases clipped from V and 5 bases from J, the junction kept 3 bases outside the gene matches. The CDR3 is 15 residues long.

This chain joins TRBV6-5 and TRBJ2-7; TRBD1 aligns across 10 bases. Germline loops: CDR1 MNHEY, CDR2 SVGAGI. V dropped 4 bases and J dropped 7; count of bases not matched to a gene: 7. This CDR3 spans 14 amino acids. CDR3 coding DNA: TGTGCCAGCAGTTCCGACCGGGACAGGGGTGAGCAGTACTTC. This sequence encodes CASSSDRDRGEQYF.

This clone was counted between two and nine times. This chain joins TRBV6-1 and TRBJ2-7; TRBD1 is a possible D gene (6 bases). The CDR3 contains 13 residues. Trimming removed 7 bases at V and 6 bases at J, with 16 bases between. Per germline, CDR1 MNHNS and CDR2 SASEGT. The CDR3 protein is CASKLTGSTEQYF. The CDR3 nucleotides are TGTGCCAGCAAGCTAACAGGGAGTACCGAGCAGTACTTC.

The chain recombines TRBV25-1 with TRBJ1-2, with a weak D call TRBD1 (5 bases). Germline V gives CDR1 MGHDK, CDR2 SYGVNS. The ends were cut back, 3 bases at V and 6 bases at J, with 14 bases in the middle. This CDR3 contains 14 residues. The CDR3: CASSDYTGSDGYTF. The CDR3 DNA follows: TGTGCCAGCAGTGACTACACAGGTTCGGATGGCTACACCTTC.

The genes are TRBV28 and TRBJ2-5; 9 bases fit TRBD2. This CDR3 has 14 amino acids. Germline V gene lookup returns CDR1 MDHEN and CDR2 SYDVKM. J lost 4 bases, V lost 7 bases, and 7 bases had no gene match. CDR3 bases: TGTGCCAGCAAGAGAGCGGGAGGCGGAGAGACCCAGTACTTC. Residues: CASKRAGGGETQYF.

The genes are TRBV7-3 and TRBJ2-5; D is tentatively TRBD1 or TRBD2 (6 bases each). V shed 5 bases and J shed 3 bases, with 22 bases lying between them. From germline, CDR1 is SGHTA and CDR2 FQGTGA. This CDR3 has 17 amino acids. DNA for the CDR3: TGTGCCAGCAGCCGCACGGGGGCTGGGGGAGGTGAAGAGACCCAGTACTTC. Translated: CASSRTGAGGGEETQYF.

The chain links TRBV5-6 to TRBJ2-3; weak D call: TRBD1 (6 bases). This CDR3 has 12 amino acids. The V gene's germline CDR1 is SGHDT and CDR2 YYEEEE. The V gene lost 2 bases and the J gene lost 13 bases, with 14 bases spanning the gap. DNA of the CDR3: TGTGCCAGCAGCTTAGAGGCAGGGGTAGAGTATTTT. It codes for CASSLEAGVEYF.

The rearrangement joins TRBV7-2 to TRBJ2-4, with 8 bases lining up with TRBD2. There are 14 residues in the CDR3. CDR1 and CDR2 from the germline V gene are SGHTA and FQGNSA. The V and J ends lost 1 base and 9 bases, in that order; junction bases with no gene match: 5. The CDR3 reads CASSLEGTRSIQYF. The CDR3 bases are TGTGCCAGCAGCTTAGAAGGGACTAGGAGCATTCAGTACTTC.